This T cell receptor (beta chain) derives from a study of T-cell memory formation after mild COVID-19. At the level of the study: TCR clusters showed largely donor specificity.

V was clipped by 0 bases and J by 4 bases; unmatched bases: 6. Germline V CDR1 and CDR2: SGHVS, FQNEAQ. The CDR3 is 16 amino acids. TCRdb re-derived calls from the 5' RACE reads in MiXCR, one entry per CDR3 protein. Of almost 550,000 distinct CDR3 sequences detected, about a fifth appear once; the ten largest clones hold approximately 12%. This receptor was obtained from an adult woman who had mild COVID-19 (a few samples of this study predate the infection). Cell type and time point are not known. The sequenced sample was PBMCs or a T cell subset sorted from them (not recorded which). The gene calls are TRBV7-8 and TRBJ2-7; 10 nucleotides agree with TRBD2. The CDR3 spells CASSLAAGGERYEQYF. The CDR3 coding sequence is TGTGCCAGCAGCTTAGCAGCGGGGGGGGAGCGGTACGAGCAGTACTTC.